Each of the 27 T cell receptor beta chains below was sequenced from the same sample in a study of cytomegalovirus exposure and HLA in healthy donors. The primer mix had 60 Vbeta and 13 Jbeta primers. Data came from immunoSEQ multiplex PCR; TCRdb stores just in-frame clones and leaves some out. The repertoire holds 80,000 to 95,000 clones, with 60% to 70% as singletons. The sample taken for sequencing was PBMCs. The receptors were gathered from a woman in her 30s in good health and CMV-seronegative.

The chain joins TRBV29-1 to TRBJ2-2; TRBD1 matches at 11 bases. Germline values: CDR1 SQVTM, CDR2 ANQGSEA. The CDR3 consists of 15 residues. V trimming: 7 bases; J trimming: 6 bases; junction bases outside the gene matches: 10. The CDR3 is CSADAGQGAAGELFF. The DNA of the CDR3 is TGCAGCGCCGACGCCGGACAGGGGGCCGCCGGGGAGCTGTTTTTT.

The V gene is TRBV6-1, the J gene TRBJ1-6, with 7 bases fitting TRBD1. J was trimmed by 7 bases and V by 6 bases; bases with no gene match: 6. Germline V gene sequence: CDR1 MNHNS, CDR2 SASEGT. The CDR3 is made up of 14 amino acids. Written as DNA, the CDR3 is TGTGCCAGCAGCCACGGACAGGCGAATTCACCCCTCCACTTT. Translation: CASSHGQANSPLHF.

This clone was picked up a small number of times. The chain is built from TRBV4-2 and TRBJ1-6; unclear D gene. The germline V gene has CDR1 LGHNA and CDR2 YNFKEQ. The CDR3 is made up of 15 amino acids. The ends were cut back, 0 bases at V and 9 bases at J, with 12 bases in the middle. The CDR3 DNA follows: TGTGCCAGCAGCCAAGACCCGGGGAGAAGTTCACCCCTCCACTTT. Amino acids: CASSQDPGRSSPLHF.

V is TRBV11-2 and J is TRBJ1-2, with 8 nucleotides matching TRBD1. Looked up from germline, CDR1 is SGHAT and CDR2 is FQNNGV. The CDR3 consists of 13 residues. V shed 5 bases, J shed 5 bases, and the junction held 4 bases outside the gene matches. CDR3 loop: CASSPGQDYGYTF. In nucleotides, the CDR3 is TGTGCCAGCAGCCCGGGACAGGATTATGGCTACACCTTC. Filled out from reference TRBV11-2 and TRBJ1-2, the complete variable domain reads EAGVAQSPRYKIIEKRQSVAFWCNPISGHATLYWYQQILGQGPKLLIQFQNNGVVDDSQLPKDRFSAERLKGVDSTLKIQPAKLEDSAVYLCASSPGQDYGYTFGSGTRLTVV.

In its sample, this clone was seen a few times. The gene calls are TRBV4-1 and TRBJ2-7, with 7 bases matching TRBD1. The CDR3 runs 14 residues. CDR1 MGHRA and CDR2 YSYEKL come from the germline V gene. V lost 4 bases, J lost 2 bases, and 5 bases stayed unmatched. The CDR3 DNA reads as TGCGCCAGCAGCCTCAGGGACAGAACCTACGAGCAGTACTTC. It is translated as CASSLRDRTYEQYF.

This clone occurred many times. The V call is TRBV4-1, the J call TRBJ2-7; 8 bases are shared with TRBD2. J was trimmed by 6 bases and V by 7 bases; bases with no gene match: 11. This CDR3 is built from 14 residues. CDR1 MGHRA and CDR2 YSYEKL come from the germline V gene. CDR3 loop: CASTSEGLVGEQYF. The CDR3, as DNA: TGCGCCAGCACCTCGGAGGGACTAGTAGGCGAGCAGTACTTC.

The chain recombines TRBV13 with TRBJ2-3; possibly TRBD2 for D (7 bases). Trimming took off 5 bases at V and 1 base at J, with 16 bases between the two ends. CDR1 is PRHDT and CDR2 is FYEKMQ in the germline V gene (reference sequence). The CDR3 contains 16 residues. The CDR3 DNA is TGTGCCAGCAGCCCCGAGGGGGGGCCGGGCACAGATACGCAGTATTTT. It yields the protein CASSPEGGPGTDTQYF. Full variable domain (rest looked up from reference TRBV13 and TRBJ2-3): AAGVIQSPRHLIKEKRETATLKCYPIPRHDTVYWYQQGPGQDPQFLISFYEKMQSDKGSIPDRFSAQQFSDYHSELNMSSLELGDSALYFCASSPEGGPGTDTQYFGPGTRLTVL.

The chain has TRBV6-5 and TRBJ1-2; weak D call: TRBD1 (5 bases). CDR1 and CDR2 (germline): MNHEY, SVGAGI. This CDR3 is 14 amino acids long. The germline V and J ends were trimmed by 3 bases and 2 bases, with 10 bases remaining between them. The CDR3 protein is CASSYGGGNYGYTF. As DNA, the CDR3 is TGTGCCAGCAGTTATGGTGGGGGGAACTATGGCTACACCTTC.

The chain uses TRBV27 and TRBJ2-5; 11 bases are shared with TRBD2. Germline CDR1 is MNHEY and CDR2 is SMNVEV (reference sequence). V gave up 2 bases and J gave up 5 bases; unmatched junction bases: 10. This CDR3 region has 17 residues. Here the CDR3 DNA reads TGTGCCAGCAGTTTACCCGGGACTAGCGGAGCATGGGAGACCCAGTACTTC. Encoded protein: CASSLPGTSGAWETQYF.

The chain combines TRBV6-1 with TRBJ2-1; 8 bases line up with TRBD2. Looked up from germline, CDR1 is MNHNS and CDR2 is SASEGT. This CDR3 has 15 residues. Unmatched junction bases numbered 13, after V lost 10 bases and J lost 5 bases. This CDR3 is CAIARGRGANNEQFF. DNA of the CDR3: TGTGCCATCGCGCGGGGGCGGGGGGCCAACAATGAGCAGTTCTTC.

The chain carries TRBV6-5 and TRBJ2-7; no clear D. CDR3 size: 14 residues. Germline lookup yields CDR1 MNHEY and CDR2 SVGAGI. Trimming cost V 1 base and J 3 bases, with 10 bases left between them. The CDR3 region is CASSYFGRVYEQYF. The CDR3 region has the DNA TGTGCCAGCAGTTACTTCGGCCGGGTCTACGAGCAGTACTTC.

This clone was seen a few times. This chain uses TRBV5-4 with TRBJ2-1; 12 positions match TRBD1. Germline CDR1 and CDR2: SGHNT and YYREEE (reference sequence). V shed 4 bases, J shed 7 bases, and the junction held 15 bases outside the gene matches. This CDR3 has 18 residues. CDR3 sequence reads: CASSRDRGRSGGPNEQFF. CDR3 nucleotide sequence: TGTGCCAGCAGCAGGGACAGGGGGCGGAGCGGGGGGCCTAATGAGCAGTTCTTC.

This clone was observed a handful of times. V gene TRBV6-6 combines with J gene TRBJ1-1; 7 bases map to TRBD1. Germline CDR1 is MNHNY and CDR2 is SVGAGI (reference sequence). CDR3 length: 13 amino acids. Trimming cost V 8 bases and J 2 bases; bases outside gene matches: 5. CDR3 bases: TGTGCCAGCCTCCGACAGGGAAACACTGAAGCTTTCTTT. This codes for CASLRQGNTEAFF.

This sequence joins TRBV7-2 and TRBJ2-5; possibly TRBD2 for D (6 bases). V was shortened by 0 bases and J by 1 base, with 6 bases between the two germline ends. Looked up from germline, CDR1 is SGHTA and CDR2 is FQGNSA. The CDR3 is made up of 14 amino acids. The CDR3 nucleotides read TGTGCCAGCAGCTTAGCGGGACTCCAAGAGACCCAGTACTTC. Protein sequence: CASSLAGLQETQYF.

The rearrangement joins TRBV25-1 to TRBJ1-4; 9 bases are a match to TRBD1. The V segment lost 5 bases and the J segment 6 bases; nucleotides outside the gene matches: 10. CDR3 length: 16 residues. The germline gives CDR1 MGHDK, CDR2 SYGVNS. CDR3 coding DNA: TGTGCCAGCAGTCAACCCGGGACAGGGACGGATGAAAAACTGTTTTTT. It translates to CASSQPGTGTDEKLFF.

This chain uses TRBV25-1 with TRBJ2-7; 7 bases agree with TRBD2. The V segment lost 5 bases and the J segment 2 bases; nucleotides outside the gene matches: 6. CDR3 length: 14 residues. CDR1 is MGHDK and CDR2 is SYGVNS in the germline V gene. Here the CDR3 DNA reads TGTGCCAGCAGTATCGGCGGGGGTACCTACGAGCAGTACTTC. It translates to CASSIGGGTYEQYF.

This chain joins TRBV7-2 and TRBJ1-1; possible D gene TRBD1, 6 bases. There are 14 residues in the CDR3. The V gene lost 5 bases and the J gene lost 2 bases, with 12 bases spanning the gap. Germline-derived CDR1 and CDR2 are SGHTA and FQGNSA. CDR3 DNA sequence: TGTGCCAGCAGCCTAAAGACAGGAAACACTGAAGCTTTCTTT. The encoded protein is CASSLKTGNTEAFF.

V usage is TRBV5-6 and J usage is TRBJ2-1; D unclear. The CDR3 totals 15 residues. The V end lost 2 bases, the J end lost 3 bases, and 12 bases lay between the germline ends. The germline gives CDR1 SGHDT, CDR2 YYEEEE. CDR3 sequence (DNA): TGTGCCAGCAGCTTATCGGGTTACATCTACAATGAGCAGTTCTTC. The encoded protein is CASSLSGYIYNEQFF.

V gene TRBV7-9 combines with J gene TRBJ1-1; D call uncertain. CDR3 length equals 12 residues. The germline CDR1 and CDR2 sequences are SEHNR and FQNEAQ (reference sequence). DNA for the CDR3: TGTTCCTGCGCCAGAGGGAACACTGAAGCTTTCTTT. Translating it yields CSCARGNTEAFF. Full variable domain (outside the CDR3, taken from reference TRBV7-9 and TRBJ1-1): DTGVSQNPRHKITKRGQNVTFRCDPISEHNRLYWYRQTLGQGPEFLTYFQNEAQLEKSRLLSDRFSAERPKGSFSTLEIQRTEQGDSAMYLCSCARGNTEAFFGQGTRLTVV.

This chain connects TRBV5-4 to TRBJ1-1, with 8 bases fitting TRBD1. The CDR3 has 14 residues. V was pared by 2 bases and J by 5 bases, with 5 bases of the junction left unmatched. The germline CDR1 and CDR2 sequences are SGHNT and YYREEE (reference sequence). Here the CDR3 reads CASSFRDRRTEAFF. The CDR3 DNA reads TGTGCCAGCAGCTTCCGGGACAGGAGGACTGAAGCTTTCTTT.

The gene calls are TRBV28 and TRBJ2-2; D is perhaps TRBD2 (7 bases). This CDR3 is built from 15 residues. The ends were cut back, 7 bases at V and 5 bases at J, with 17 bases in the middle. The germline gives CDR1 MDHEN, CDR2 SYDVKM. The CDR3 DNA reads as TGTGCCAGCACCCTATTAAGGGGGGGAACCGGGGAGCTGTTTTTT. This sequence encodes CASTLLRGGTGELFF.

The J gene is TRBJ2-1, the V gene TRBV29-1; TRBD2 matches 12 bases. The CDR3 is 17 amino acids. The V and J ends lost 8 bases and 10 bases, in that order; junction bases with no gene match: 21. The germline gives CDR1 SQVTM, CDR2 ANQGSEA. The DNA of the CDR3 is TGCAGCTCCACTCGGGGGGGTTCTAGCGGGAGGGTGGGGGAGCAGTTCTTC. This translates into CSSTRGGSSGRVGEQFF.

The chain uses TRBV5-1 and TRBJ2-7; 8 positions match TRBD2. Germline-derived CDR1 and CDR2 are SGHRS and YFSETQ. V shed 0 bases and J 2 bases; nucleotides not matched to a gene: 4. The CDR3 runs to 15 residues. The CDR3 sequence is CASSLGSGTAYEQYF. The DNA for the CDR3 is TGCGCCAGCAGCTTGGGTAGCGGGACGGCCTACGAGCAGTACTTC.

V is TRBV21-1 and J is TRBJ1-4; TRBD1, the D gene given by the table, was not confirmed from the DNA. TRBV21-1 is a pseudogene locus. The CDR3 is 16 amino acids. The DNA for the CDR3 is TGTGCCAGCAGCAAACCATACGGGACAGGAGGCGAAAAACTGTTTTTT. This encodes CASSKPYGTGGEKLFF.

This sequence joins TRBV28 and TRBJ1-2, with 11 bases lining up with TRBD1. CDR1 and CDR2 from the germline V gene are MDHEN and SYDVKM. Germline trimming cut 8 bases from V and 4 bases from J; bases unmatched to any gene: 9. The length of the CDR3 is 15 residues. CDR3 nucleotide sequence: TGTGCCAGCCGGACAGGGGGCGTTCTTAGCTATGGCTACACCTTC. Translation gives CASRTGGVLSYGYTF.

V usage is TRBV5-1 and J usage is TRBJ2-2, with 11 bases that match TRBD2. Germline lookup yields CDR1 SGHRS and CDR2 YFSETQ. CDR3 size: 16 residues. V was pared by 4 bases and J by 1 base, with 3 bases of the junction left unmatched. CDR3 in amino acids: CASSLSGRVNTGELFF. The CDR3 bases are TGCGCCAGCAGCCTTAGCGGGAGGGTGAACACCGGGGAGCTGTTTTTT. Full variable domain (outside the CDR3, taken from reference TRBV5-1 and TRBJ2-2): KAGVTQTPRYLIKTRGQQVTLSCSPISGHRSVSWYQQTPGQGLQFLFEYFSETQRNKGNFPGRFSGRQFSNSRSEMNVSTLELGDSALYLCASSLSGRVNTGELFFGEGSRLTVL.

CDR3 coding DNA: TGTGCCAGCAGCGCCAGACCCGGGCGGGACACTGAAGCTTTCTTT. Its translation is CASSARPGRDTEAFF. This chain links TRBV7-9 with TRBJ1-1, with no clear D. The CDR3 length is 15 residues. V was clipped by 5 bases and J by 3 bases, with 16 bases between them. Germline V gives CDR1 SEHNR, CDR2 FQNEAQ (reference sequence).